The T cell receptor (beta chain) described here comes from a study of blood T cell repertoires in COVID-19. With V trimmed by 1 base and J by 5 bases, 3 bases remained unmatched. Per germline, CDR1 LGHDT and CDR2 YNNKEL (reference sequence). The CDR3 covers 17 residues. Measured with immunoSEQ multiplex PCR; TCRdb has only the in-frame clones, and not every one. The sample consists of tens of thousands of clones, approximately 94% of them appearing once. The TCR originated in a human donor in a cohort sampled during active COVID-19. The specimen was peripheral blood. The chain recombines TRBV3-1 (or the pseudogene TRBV3-2) with TRBJ2-2; 14 bases are shared with TRBD2. The CDR3 reads CASSQGLAGGLTGELFF. CDR3 DNA: TGTGCCAGCAGCCAAGGACTAGCGGGGGGGCTTACCGGGGAGCTGTTTTTT.